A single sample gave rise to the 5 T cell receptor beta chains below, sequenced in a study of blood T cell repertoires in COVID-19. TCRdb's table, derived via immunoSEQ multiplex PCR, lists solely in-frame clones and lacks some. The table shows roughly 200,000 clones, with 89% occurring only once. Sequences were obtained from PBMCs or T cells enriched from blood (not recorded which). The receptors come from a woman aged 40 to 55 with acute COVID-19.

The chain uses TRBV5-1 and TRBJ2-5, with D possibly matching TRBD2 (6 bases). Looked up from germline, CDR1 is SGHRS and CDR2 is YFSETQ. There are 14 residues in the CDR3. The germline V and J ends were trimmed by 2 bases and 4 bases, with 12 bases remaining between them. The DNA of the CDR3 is TGCGCCAGCAGCTTCCAGGAGGGAGGAGAGACCCAGTACTTC. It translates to CASSFQEGGETQYF. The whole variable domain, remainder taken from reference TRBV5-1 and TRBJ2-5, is KAGVTQTPRYLIKTRGQQVTLSCSPISGHRSVSWYQQTPGQGLQFLFEYFSETQRNKGNFPGRFSGRQFSNSRSEMNVSTLELGDSALYLCASSFQEGGETQYFGPGTRLLVL.

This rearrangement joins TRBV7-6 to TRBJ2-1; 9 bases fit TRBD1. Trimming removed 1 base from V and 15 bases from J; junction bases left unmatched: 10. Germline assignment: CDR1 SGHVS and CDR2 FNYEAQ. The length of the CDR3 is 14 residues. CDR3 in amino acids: CASSLGTGTGRRFF. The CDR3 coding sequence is TGTGCCAGCAGCTTAGGGACCGGGACAGGGAGGCGGTTCTTC. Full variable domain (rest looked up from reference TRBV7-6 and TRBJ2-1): GAGVSQSPRYKVTKRGQDVALRCDPISGHVSLYWYRQALGQGPEFLTYFNYEAQQDKSGLPNDRFSAERPEGSISTLTIQRTEQRDSAMYRCASSLGTGTGRRFFGPGTRLTVL.

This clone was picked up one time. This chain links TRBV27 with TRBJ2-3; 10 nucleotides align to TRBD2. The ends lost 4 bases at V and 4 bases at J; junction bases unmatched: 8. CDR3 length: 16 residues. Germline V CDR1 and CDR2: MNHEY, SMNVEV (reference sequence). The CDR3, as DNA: TGTGCCAGCAGTTCCCAGCTAGCGGGAGACCCAGATACGCAGTATTTT. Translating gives CASSSQLAGDPDTQYF.

In DNA, the CDR3 is TGCGCCAGCAGCCAAGATCGGGGGCAGGGGGCCGGAGATACGCAGTATTTT. It specifies CASSQDRGQGAGDTQYF. This rearrangement joins TRBV4-1 to TRBJ2-3; 8 bases are shared with TRBD1. V was clipped by 0 bases and J by 5 bases; unmatched bases: 10. This CDR3 has 17 residues. Germline CDR1 MGHRA, CDR2 YSYEKL.

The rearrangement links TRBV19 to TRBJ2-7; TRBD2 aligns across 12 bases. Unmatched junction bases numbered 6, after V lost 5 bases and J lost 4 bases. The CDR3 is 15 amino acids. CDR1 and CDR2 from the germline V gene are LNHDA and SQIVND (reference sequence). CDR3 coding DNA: TGTGCCAGTAGTCCTCGGACTAGCGGGGCGTACGAGCAGTACTTC. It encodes CASSPRTSGAYEQYF.